Presented here are 29 T cell receptor beta chains from one specimen sequenced in a study of cytomegalovirus exposure and HLA in healthy donors. Vbeta (60) and Jbeta (13) primers were used in the PCR. Using immunoSEQ multiplex PCR, the repertoire was profiled, and TCRdb retains in-frame clones only, with some absent. The sample has about 80,000 clones, roughly 85% seen once. Sequencing was performed on PBMCs. The receptors here all came from a man between 25 and 39 years old in good health and CMV-seronegative.

The rearrangement links TRBV5-1 to TRBJ2-3, with TRBD1 matching 11 bases. The junction had 3 bases not matched to a gene; V was cut back by 7 bases and J by 5 bases. Per germline, CDR1 SGHRS and CDR2 YFSETQ. The CDR3 runs to 13 residues. The DNA of the CDR3 is TGCGCCAGCTCGGGACAGGGGGAAGATACGCAGTATTTT. Encoded protein: CASSGQGEDTQYF. The variable domain in full, with the rest retrieved from reference TRBV5-1 and TRBJ2-3, is KAGVTQTPRYLIKTRGQQVTLSCSPISGHRSVSWYQQTPGQGLQFLFEYFSETQRNKGNFPGRFSGRQFSNSRSEMNVSTLELGDSALYLCASSGQGEDTQYFGPGTRLTVL.

The chain combines TRBV19 with TRBJ1-1, with D hard to call. This CDR3 region has 12 residues. Germline loops: CDR1 LNHDA, CDR2 SQIVND (reference sequence). The V end lost 10 bases, the J end lost 11 bases, and 20 bases lay between the germline ends. The CDR3 region is CAIPKRFGRAFF. The CDR3 DNA reads as TGTGCCATTCCTAAGCGGTTTGGTCGGGCTTTCTTT.

The rearrangement links TRBV5-6 to TRBJ2-7; tentative D call: TRBD2 (5 bases). The CDR3 contains 14 residues. V was clipped by 0 bases and J by 2 bases, with 9 bases between them. Per the germline V gene, CDR1 is SGHDT and CDR2 is YYEEEE. CDR3 region: CASSLVEGTYEQYF. The CDR3 DNA is TGTGCCAGCAGCTTGGTCGAGGGAACCTACGAGCAGTACTTC. The full variable domain, completed using reference TRBV5-6 and TRBJ2-7, is DAGVTQSPTHLIKTRGQQVTLRCSPKSGHDTVSWYQQALGQGPQFIFQYYEEEERQRGNFPDRFSGHQFPNYSSELNVNALLLGDSALYLCASSLVEGTYEQYFGPGTRLTVT.

This clone was counted a few times. V usage is TRBV29-1 and J usage is TRBJ2-1; 9 bases agree with TRBD2. This CDR3 has 14 amino acids. CDR1 and CDR2 (germline): SQVTM, ANQGSEA. J lost 0 bases, V lost 7 bases, and 4 bases had no gene match. The CDR3 loop reads CSAISGSSYNEQFF. CDR3 DNA sequence: TGCAGCGCAATTAGCGGGAGCTCCTACAATGAGCAGTTCTTC.

This chain uses TRBV30 with TRBJ2-5; the match to TRBD2 covers 10 bases. Germline CDR1 reads GTSNPN; CDR2 reads SVGIG (reference sequence). J gave up 5 bases and V 2 bases, and 8 bases lay outside the gene matches. The CDR3 is 15 amino acids. The CDR3 nucleotides read TGTGCCTGGAGTCGAAGCGGGAGGGCCGGTGAGACCCAGTACTTC. This encodes CAWSRSGRAGETQYF. Full variable domain (rest looked up from reference TRBV30 and TRBJ2-5): SQTIHQWPATLVQPVGSPLSLECTVEGTSNPNLYWYRQAAGRGLQLLFYSVGIGQISSEVPQNLSASRPQDRQFILSSKKLLLSDSGFYLCAWSRSGRAGETQYFGPGTRLLVL.

This clone was seen more than once but under ten times. The chain couples TRBV10-1 to TRBJ2-1; TRBD2 agrees at 9 bases. The CDR3 covers 13 residues. Germline lookup yields CDR1 WNHNN and CDR2 SYGVQD (reference sequence). The trim removed 6 bases at V and 6 bases at J, leaving 3 bases unmatched. The CDR3 here is CASRRTSANEQFF. CDR3 nucleotide sequence: TGCGCCAGCAGGAGGACTAGCGCCAATGAGCAGTTCTTC.

V is TRBV7-6 and J is TRBJ2-1, with D perhaps matching TRBD1 (6 bases). Germline values: CDR1 SGHVS, CDR2 FNYEAQ. The V end was cut by 4 bases, the J end by 4 bases, with 8 bases between. This CDR3 is 13 amino acids long. CDR3 DNA: TGTGCCAGCAGCTCACAGGGTTACAATGAGCAGTTCTTC. Protein: CASSSQGYNEQFF.

The chain has TRBV28 and TRBJ2-7; no definite D call. The CDR3 length is 14 residues. Germline V gives CDR1 MDHEN, CDR2 SYDVKM. The V gene lost 2 bases and the J gene lost 2 bases, with 10 bases spanning the gap. The CDR3 region has the DNA TGTGCCAGCAGTTTACAGGCTTTTCCCTACGAGCAGTACTTC. Protein sequence: CASSLQAFPYEQYF.

The rearrangement links TRBV5-1 to TRBJ2-1; 11 bases agree with TRBD1. V shed 2 bases and J 7 bases; nucleotides not matched to a gene: 5. The CDR3 is 15 residues long. Germline-derived CDR1 and CDR2 are SGHRS and YFSETQ. The CDR3 reads CASSLGTGGMNEQFF. CDR3 bases: TGCGCCAGCAGCTTAGGGACAGGGGGTATGAATGAGCAGTTCTTC.

The chain has TRBV4-3 and TRBJ2-1; a possible D gene is TRBD2 (6 bases). Per the germline V gene, CDR1 is LGHNA and CDR2 is YSLEER. The CDR3 totals 13 residues. V was clipped by 0 bases and J by 10 bases, with 10 bases between them. DNA of the CDR3: TGCGCCAGCAGCCAAGATCCCCGGGGGGAGCAGTTCTTC. Translating gives CASSQDPRGEQFF.

The chain couples TRBV27 to TRBJ1-2; no firm D call. Germline CDR1 is MNHEY and CDR2 is SMNVEV (reference sequence). Between the trimmed V and J ends, which lost 4 bases and 4 bases, there was a span of 13 bases. CDR3 size: 14 residues. Written as DNA, the CDR3 is TGTGCCAGCAGTTCCTGGACTGAACCCTATGGCTACACCTTC. Residues: CASSSWTEPYGYTF.

V usage is TRBV30 and J usage is TRBJ2-2, with D perhaps TRBD1 (5 bases). From germline, CDR1 is GTSNPN and CDR2 SVGIG (reference sequence). This CDR3 region has 13 residues. Trimming removed 8 bases from V and 1 base from J, with 11 bases in between. For the CDR3, the DNA is TGTGCCATAGACAGCCTGAACACCGGGGAGCTGTTTTTT. Translating gives CAIDSLNTGELFF.

This chain uses TRBV11-2 with TRBJ2-1; 7 nucleotides line up with TRBD2. The germline CDR1 and CDR2 sequences are SGHAT and FQNNGV. This CDR3 has 16 residues. The J segment lost 5 bases and the V segment lost 2 bases, leaving 9 bases of the junction unmatched. Here the CDR3 DNA reads TGTGCCAGCAGCTTATATGCAGCGGGGACCAACAATGAGCAGTTCTTC. Protein sequence: CASSLYAAGTNNEQFF.

V is TRBV7-2 and J is TRBJ2-1; the D is unclear. There are 14 residues in the CDR3. The germline V and J ends were trimmed by 3 bases and 0 bases, with 6 bases remaining between them. Germline CDR1 reads SGHTA; CDR2 reads FQGNSA. DNA of the CDR3: TGTGCCAGCAGCTTCGCCGGCTCCTACAATGAGCAGTTCTTC. Protein: CASSFAGSYNEQFF. Full variable domain (outside the CDR3, taken from reference TRBV7-2 and TRBJ2-1): GAGVSQSPSNKVTEKGKDVELRCDPISGHTALYWYRQSLGQGLEFLIYFQGNSAPDKSGLPSDRFSAERTGGSVSTLTIQRTQQEDSAVYLCASSFAGSYNEQFFGPGTRLTVL.

Concerning this clone: Other DNA sequences of this sample code for an identical CDR3. The V and J genes are TRBV15 and TRBJ2-5, with D unresolved. CDR1 LNHNV and CDR2 YYDKDF come from the germline V gene (reference sequence). Trimming took 0 bases from V and 4 from J, leaving 3 bases between them. The length of the CDR3 is 12 residues. CDR3 amino acids: CATSRDIETQYF. The CDR3 coding sequence is TGTGCCACCAGCAGAGATATAGAGACCCAGTACTTC.

The chain uses TRBV6-5 and TRBJ2-7; 7 bases agree with TRBD1. The CDR3 length is 12 residues. From germline, CDR1 is MNHEY and CDR2 SVGAGI. V dropped 4 bases and J dropped 3; count of bases not matched to a gene: 0. CDR3 nucleotide sequence: TGTGCCAGCAGTTGGGACAGCTACGAGCAGTACTTC. Residues: CASSWDSYEQYF.

V gene TRBV6-1 combines with J gene TRBJ1-5; a weak D match, TRBD1 (6 bases). Trimming took 1 base from V and 9 from J, leaving 16 bases between them. Looked up from germline, CDR1 is MNHNS and CDR2 is SASEGT. The CDR3 has 15 residues. CDR3 sequence reads: CASSEEEGGVLPQHF. The CDR3 DNA is TGTGCCAGCAGTGAAGAAGAGGGGGGGGTCCTGCCCCAGCATTTT.

V is TRBV5-4 and J is TRBJ1-3; D is unresolved. V lost 3 bases to trimming and J lost 0 bases, with 7 bases between them. Germline V gives CDR1 SGHNT, CDR2 YYREEE (reference sequence). The CDR3 extends over 14 amino acids. The CDR3 is CASSSGASGNTIYF. CDR3 bases: TGTGCCAGCAGCTCGGGAGCCTCTGGAAACACCATATATTTT. The complete variable domain, with remaining parts taken from reference TRBV5-4 and TRBJ1-3, reads ETGVTQSPTHLIKTRGQQVTLRCSSQSGHNTVSWYQQALGQGPQFIFQYYREEENGRGNFPPRFSGLQFPNYSSELNVNALELDDSALYLCASSSGASGNTIYFGEGSWLTVV.

This clone was counted only a few times. The V and J genes are TRBV27 and TRBJ1-5; TRBD1 aligns across 7 bases. Germline V gene data show CDR1 as MNHEY and CDR2 as SMNVEV (reference sequence). The CDR3 consists of 19 residues. J was trimmed by 2 bases and V by 8 bases; bases with no gene match: 21. In nucleotides, the CDR3 is TGTGCCAGCCAACCCAAACCGGGACAGAGGGGGGCTGGCAATCAGCCCCAGCATTTT. It yields the protein CASQPKPGQRGAGNQPQHF.

The chain carries TRBV6-5 and TRBJ1-1; 10 nucleotides align to TRBD1. The CDR3 contains 14 residues. The trim removed 1 base at V and 4 bases at J, leaving 0 bases unmatched. The germline V gene encodes CDR1 MNHEY and CDR2 SVGAGI. CDR3 bases: TGTGCCAGCAGTTACTGGACAGGGGGCACTGAAGCTTTCTTT. This sequence encodes CASSYWTGGTEAFF.

The chain carries TRBV2 and TRBJ2-7, with D tentatively TRBD1 (7 bases). The CDR3 covers 14 residues. Germline V gives CDR1 SNHLY, CDR2 FYNNEI. Trimming left V 7 bases short and J 3 bases short, with 16 bases between. CDR3 in amino acids: CASTKQGTRYEQYF. The CDR3 DNA follows: TGTGCCAGCACCAAACAGGGGACTCGCTACGAGCAGTACTTC.

V usage is TRBV19 and J usage is TRBJ2-5; 11 nucleotides line up with TRBD1. The J call is doubtful: the DNA matches TRBJ2-7 better. This CDR3 spans 15 amino acids. CDR1 is LNHDA, CDR2 SQIVND, per germline (reference sequence). The CDR3 sequence is CASSASGTGGYEQYF. The CDR3 coding sequence is TGTGCCAGTAGTGCTTCCGGGACAGGGGGCTACGAGCAGTACTTC.

This clone was seen only once. This chain joins TRBV11-3 and TRBJ2-3, with 7 bases identical to TRBD2. After removal of 1 base from V and 0 bases from J, the junction contained 7 bases not matched to a gene. Germline CDR1 SGHNT, CDR2 YENEEA. The CDR3 runs 17 residues. CDR3 bases: TGTGCCAGCAGCTTAGGGGATCGGGGGGTTAGCACAGATACGCAGTATTTT. This encodes CASSLGDRGVSTDTQYF.

This chain joins TRBV5-6 and TRBJ2-7, with D uncertain. This CDR3 has 15 amino acids. With 5 bases removed from V and 4 bases from J, the gap between germline ends came to 19 bases. Germline V gene sequence: CDR1 SGHDT, CDR2 YYEEEE. The CDR3 protein is CASSPVAELRYEQYF. The CDR3 DNA sequence: TGTGCCAGCAGTCCGGTGGCAGAGTTGAGGTACGAGCAGTACTTC. Full variable domain (remainder filled in from reference TRBV5-6 and TRBJ2-7): DAGVTQSPTHLIKTRGQQVTLRCSPKSGHDTVSWYQQALGQGPQFIFQYYEEEERQRGNFPDRFSGHQFPNYSSELNVNALLLGDSALYLCASSPVAELRYEQYFGPGTRLTVT.

V usage is TRBV2 and J usage is TRBJ1-5; D perhaps matches TRBD1 (6 bases). In germline, CDR1 is SNHLY, CDR2 FYNNEI. The CDR3 is 15 amino acids. Trimming stripped 4 bases from V and 1 base from J, with 11 bases between. The CDR3 spells CASSAQGMSNQPQHF. CDR3 bases: TGTGCCAGCAGTGCTCAGGGGATGAGCAATCAGCCCCAGCATTTT.

The V call is TRBV30, the J call TRBJ1-6, with TRBD1 as a possible D gene (5 bases). This CDR3 comprises 14 residues. Germline CDR1 and CDR2: GTSNPN and SVGIG (reference sequence). V was clipped by 4 bases and J by 0 bases, with 7 bases between them. CDR3 DNA sequence: TGTGCCTGGACCGGGGGCTCCTATAATTCACCCCTCCACTTT. Protein sequence: CAWTGGSYNSPLHF.

This sequence joins TRBV13 and TRBJ2-1; 8 nucleotides agree with TRBD1. J was trimmed by 4 bases and V by 5 bases; bases with no gene match: 10. CDR1 PRHDT and CDR2 FYEKMQ come from the germline V gene (reference sequence). The CDR3 has 16 residues. CDR3 DNA: TGTGCCAGCAGCCCAAGTCAGGGGGCAGGGTACAATGAGCAGTTCTTC. Translated, it gives CASSPSQGAGYNEQFF.

This clone is a singleton in its sample. The V call is TRBV4-2, the J call TRBJ2-5; TRBD2 matches 9 bases. Near its end, the DNA agrees better with TRBJ2-7, so the J call may be wrong. Germline V gene data show CDR1 as LGHNA and CDR2 as YNFKEQ. The CDR3 is 15 residues long. This CDR3 is CASSRGAGGTYEQYF. The CDR3 bases are TGTGCCAGCAGCCGGGGAGCGGGGGGAACCTACGAGCAGTACTTC.

CDR3 sequence (DNA): TGTGCCAGCAGCTTGACGGTCCTCTCCTACGAGCAGTACTTC. Its protein product is CASSLTVLSYEQYF. The chain uses TRBV5-6 and TRBJ2-7; D not resolved. The CDR3 has 14 residues. Germline V gene lookup returns CDR1 SGHDT and CDR2 YYEEEE. V lost 1 base and J 0 bases, leaving 8 bases between the germline ends. The entire variable domain, with the rest obtained from reference TRBV5-6 and TRBJ2-7, is as follows: DAGVTQSPTHLIKTRGQQVTLRCSPKSGHDTVSWYQQALGQGPQFIFQYYEEEERQRGNFPDRFSGHQFPNYSSELNVNALLLGDSALYLCASSLTVLSYEQYFGPGTRLTVT.